A single sample gave rise to the 5 T cell receptor beta chains below, sequenced in a study of T cells in Graves' hyperthyroidism and ophthalmopathy. Amplification targeted TCR beta CDR3 regions from RNA transcripts. A first-round RT-PCR of the TCR CDR3 used the HTBI primer set. Each CDR3 protein is one row after TCRdb ran MiXCR on the multiplex PCR reads. The table has 640,000 or so distinct CDR3 sequences, approximately 14% seen once. The material sequenced was blood. The source of these receptors is a woman under 30 with Graves' ophthalmopathy.

This clonotype has more than one count but fewer than ten. The V gene is TRBV5-6, the J gene TRBJ2-3; D is unresolved. This CDR3 region has 15 residues. The germline V gene encodes CDR1 SGHDT and CDR2 YYEEEE. Trimming shortened V by 6 bases and J by 3 bases, and 17 bases separated the two germline ends. This CDR3 is CASIILERFTDTQYF. DNA of the CDR3: TGTGCCAGCATCATCTTGGAGAGATTTACAGATACGCAGTATTTT.

This clonotype was recorded many times. The rearrangement links TRBV2 to TRBJ1-5; 7 bases map to TRBD1. With V trimmed by 4 bases and J by 0 bases, 3 bases remained unmatched. CDR3 length: 15 amino acids. CDR1 SNHLY and CDR2 FYNNEI come from the germline V gene. The CDR3 loop is CASSGQGFSNQPQHF. In nucleotides, the CDR3 is TGTGCCAGCAGTGGACAGGGTTTTAGCAATCAGCCCCAGCATTTT.

This clonotype was detected ten times or more. This chain joins TRBV10-3 and TRBJ2-5; the D is unclear. Germline V gene data show CDR1 as ENHRY and CDR2 as SYGVKD. This CDR3 is 15 amino acids long. The germline V and J ends were trimmed by 2 bases and 3 bases, with 13 bases remaining between them. The CDR3 DNA reads as TGTGCCATCAGTGAGAAGAAGGTTTTAGAAGAGACCCAGTACTTC. This gives the protein CAISEKKVLEETQYF.

This clonotype was seen many times. The CDR3 coding sequence is TGCAGCGTAGCCCGTCCGGGCGAGCAGTACTTC. It encodes CSVARPGEQYF. The rearrangement uses TRBV29-1 and TRBJ2-7; D remains unclear. V was trimmed by 6 bases and J by 6 bases, leaving 12 bases between them. There are 11 residues in the CDR3. Looked up from germline, CDR1 is SQVTM and CDR2 is ANQGSEA.

The chain couples TRBV6-4 to TRBJ2-1, with TRBD2 as a possible D gene (5 bases). The CDR3 totals 12 residues. The germline V and J ends were trimmed by 3 bases and 9 bases, with 9 bases remaining between them. Germline V gene data show CDR1 as MRHNA and CDR2 as SNTAGT. The CDR3 region has the DNA TGTGCCAGCAGTGAAGGGAGCGCTGAGCAGTTCTTC. It translates to CASSEGSAEQFF.